The 24 T cell receptor beta chains in this list originate from one sample, sequenced in a study of blood T cell repertoires in COVID-19. TCRdb's table, derived via immunoSEQ multiplex PCR, lists solely in-frame clones and lacks some. The table shows more than 70,000 clones, with 65% to 90% occurring only once. Sequences were obtained from peripheral blood. These receptor sequences come from a man between 60 and 75 years old with acute or convalescent COVID-19.

The genes are TRBV7-2 and TRBJ2-3, with TRBD2 matching 13 bases. J gave up 4 bases and V 4 bases, and 5 bases lay outside the gene matches. CDR1 SGHTA and CDR2 FQGNSA come from the germline V gene. CDR3 size: 16 residues. The CDR3 loop reads CASSSGLAGAADTQYF. The DNA of the CDR3 is TGTGCCAGCAGCTCTGGACTAGCGGGGGCCGCAGATACGCAGTATTTT. Filled out from reference TRBV7-2 and TRBJ2-3, the complete variable domain reads GAGVSQSPSNKVTEKGKDVELRCDPISGHTALYWYRQSLGQGLEFLIYFQGNSAPDKSGLPSDRFSAERTGGSVSTLTIQRTQQEDSAVYLCASSSGLAGAADTQYFGPGTRLTVL.

The chain recombines TRBV3-1 (or the pseudogene TRBV3-2) with TRBJ2-7, with a weak D call TRBD1 (5 bases). The germline CDR1 and CDR2 sequences are LGHDT and YNNKEL (reference sequence). V lost 2 bases, J lost 2 bases, and 10 bases lay in between. This CDR3 has 14 residues. This CDR3 reads CASSQRQRTYEQYF. DNA for the CDR3: TGTGCCAGCAGCCAACGACAGAGGACCTACGAGCAGTACTTC.

This clone was recorded a few times. The chain is built from TRBV19 and TRBJ1-4, with TRBD1 as a possible D gene (5 bases). Trimming took off 10 bases at V and 2 bases at J, with 17 bases between the two ends. Germline V lookup: CDR1 LNHDA, CDR2 SQIVND (reference sequence). The CDR3 totals 15 residues. The DNA for the CDR3 is TGTGCCACAAGGACAAACCCTGGGACTAATGAAAAACTGTTTTTT. It encodes CATRTNPGTNEKLFF.

This chain links TRBV6-5 with TRBJ1-5; 8 bases fit TRBD1. The CDR3 consists of 15 residues. The trim removed 7 bases at V and 4 bases at J, leaving 9 bases unmatched. Germline CDR1 and CDR2: MNHEY and SVGAGI. The CDR3 DNA sequence: TGTGCCAGCATCTTGGACAGGGCAGAAAATCAGCCCCAGCATTTT. Its protein is CASILDRAENQPQHF.

This chain links TRBV27 with TRBJ1-5; D is perhaps TRBD1 (6 bases). V was shortened by 1 base and J by 3 bases, with 19 bases between the two germline ends. The CDR3 totals 18 residues. Germline V gene lookup returns CDR1 MNHEY and CDR2 SMNVEV (reference sequence). CDR3 region: CASSLYRPDRFPNQPQHF. CDR3 coding DNA: TGTGCCAGCAGTTTATACCGCCCAGACAGGTTCCCCAATCAGCCCCAGCATTTT.

This chain uses TRBV30 with TRBJ1-2, with D hard to call. With 1 base removed from V and 6 bases from J, the gap between germline ends came to 6 bases. This CDR3 comprises 11 residues. The germline V gene has CDR1 GTSNPN and CDR2 SVGIG (reference sequence). The CDR3 loop is CAWSAGNGYTF. Here the CDR3 DNA reads TGTGCCTGGAGTGCGGGGAATGGCTACACCTTC.

The chain carries TRBV2 and TRBJ1-5; D is possibly TRBD1 (5 bases). The V and J ends lost 6 bases and 3 bases respectively, with 12 bases between them. Germline assignment: CDR1 SNHLY and CDR2 FYNNEI. This CDR3 contains 14 residues. This chain's CDR3 is CASSVRVLNQPQHF. The CDR3 DNA is TGTGCCAGCAGCGTCAGGGTTCTCAATCAGCCCCAGCATTTT. Complete variable domain (other parts from reference TRBV2 and TRBJ1-5): EPEVTQTPSHQVTQMGQEVILRCVPISNHLYFYWYRQILGQKVEFLVSFYNNEISEKSEIFDDQFSVERPDGSNFTLKIRSTKLEDSAMYFCASSVRVLNQPQHFGDGTRLSIL.

This clone was seen only a few times. The same CDR3 also results from other DNA sequences found in this sample. The genes are TRBV6-5 and TRBJ1-1; D uncertain. The CDR3 sequence is 13 residues long. The germline V gene has CDR1 MNHEY and CDR2 SVGAGI. Trimming stripped 0 bases from V and 1 base from J, with 3 bases between. CDR3 in amino acids: CASSYSRNTEAFF. Here the CDR3 DNA reads TGTGCCAGCAGTTACTCGAGGAACACTGAAGCTTTCTTT.

The chain links TRBV19 to TRBJ2-2; possibly TRBD1 for D (6 bases). With 6 bases removed from V and 8 bases from J, the gap between germline ends came to 22 bases. Germline loops: CDR1 LNHDA, CDR2 SQIVND (reference sequence). The CDR3 sequence is 16 residues long. The CDR3, as DNA: TGTGCCAGTAGCGTCTTACCCGCGCAGGGGCTGGGGGAGCTGTTTTTT. Its translation: CASSVLPAQGLGELFF. The variable domain in full, with the rest retrieved from reference TRBV19 and TRBJ2-2, is DGGITQSPKYLFRKEGQNVTLSCEQNLNHDAMYWYRQDPGQGLRLIYYSQIVNDFQKGDIAEGYSVSREKKESFPLTVTSAQKNPTAFYLCASSVLPAQGLGELFFGEGSRLTVL.

This clone was counted a few times. The V and J genes are TRBV7-2 and TRBJ1-5; maybe TRBD1 (5 bases). Germline V gene sequence: CDR1 SGHTA, CDR2 FQGNSA. This CDR3 spans 15 amino acids. The ends were cut back, 1 base at V and 2 bases at J, with 9 bases in the middle. CDR3 coding DNA: TGTGCCAGCAGCTTAGTCACAGGCGGCAATCAGCCCCAGCATTTT. Protein product: CASSLVTGGNQPQHF.

V is TRBV11-3 and J is TRBJ2-1; 8 bases map to TRBD2. The germline gives CDR1 SGHNT, CDR2 YENEEA. The V segment lost 4 bases and the J segment 0 bases; nucleotides outside the gene matches: 5. CDR3 length: 16 residues. The CDR3 loop reads CASSSSSGSSYNEQFF. The DNA for the CDR3 is TGTGCCAGCAGCTCCTCGAGCGGGAGCTCCTACAATGAGCAGTTCTTC.

The chain uses TRBV29-1 and TRBJ1-1; TRBD1 is a possible D gene (5 bases). V dropped 4 bases and J dropped 3 bases, with 12 bases sitting between them. CDR1 SQVTM and CDR2 ANQGSEA come from the germline V gene. This CDR3 spans 13 amino acids. The CDR3: CSVGRGPYTEAFF. In DNA, the CDR3 is TGCAGCGTTGGTAGGGGTCCCTACACTGAAGCTTTCTTT.

This chain links TRBV6-1 with TRBJ2-5, with D possibly TRBD2 on 6 matching bases. CDR1 is MNHNS and CDR2 is SASEGT in the germline V gene. This CDR3 region has 15 residues. The V gene lost 3 bases and the J gene lost 4 bases, with 15 bases spanning the gap. The CDR3 is CASSEGGRPGETQYF. The CDR3 nucleotides read TGTGCCAGCAGTGAGGGAGGCAGGCCCGGAGAGACCCAGTACTTC.

The gene calls are TRBV30 and TRBJ2-1, with a possible D match to TRBD2 (6 bases). V lost 3 bases and J 3 bases, leaving 9 bases between the germline ends. The CDR3 extends over 13 amino acids. Germline V lookup: CDR1 GTSNPN, CDR2 SVGIG (reference sequence). As DNA, the CDR3 is TGTGCCTGGAGGGGCGGGGACTACAATGAGCAGTTCTTC. It codes for CAWRGGDYNEQFF.

The chain employs TRBV7-2 and TRBJ2-1, with 8 bases lining up with TRBD1. Germline assignment: CDR1 SGHTA and CDR2 FQGNSA. This CDR3 region has 19 residues. After removal of 5 bases from V and 10 bases from J, the junction contained 25 bases not matched to a gene. DNA for the CDR3: TGTGCCAGCAGCGCAACCGGGACAGGTGGGTTGGTGAGACCGGTGGAGCAGTTCTTC. Residues: CASSATGTGGLVRPVEQFF.

V gene TRBV7-9 combines with J gene TRBJ2-1; TRBD2 matches at 11 bases. The germline V gene has CDR1 SEHNR and CDR2 FQNEAQ (reference sequence). The ends lost 2 bases at V and 7 bases at J; junction bases unmatched: 4. The CDR3 totals 15 residues. The CDR3 reads CASSLLPSGGNEQFF. DNA of the CDR3: TGTGCCAGCAGCTTACTGCCTAGCGGGGGGAATGAGCAGTTCTTC.

The chain joins TRBV12-3 or TRBV12-4 to TRBJ1-5; 7 positions agree with TRBD1. This CDR3 contains 13 residues. The trim removed 6 bases at V and 8 bases at J, leaving 7 bases unmatched. CDR3 nucleotides: TGTGCCAGCAGCTGGACAGGAGGGGAGCCCCAGCATTTT. Translating it yields CASSWTGGEPQHF.

The genes are TRBV3-1 (or the pseudogene TRBV3-2) and TRBJ1-1; TRBD1 is a possible D gene (5 bases). The CDR3 runs to 13 residues. V was pared by 4 bases and J by 4 bases, with 10 bases between. The germline CDR1 and CDR2 sequences are LGHDT and YNNKEL (reference sequence). CDR3 residues: CASSPKGATEAFF. The DNA of the CDR3 is TGTGCCAGCAGCCCTAAAGGGGCCACTGAAGCTTTCTTT.

The genes are TRBV27 and TRBJ2-3; no reliable D call. The CDR3 loop spans 14 amino acids. Trimming shortened V by 5 bases and J by 3 bases, and 12 bases separated the two germline ends. Germline CDR1 reads MNHEY; CDR2 reads SMNVEV (reference sequence). Here the CDR3 DNA reads TGTGCCAGCAGTCTCGACTGGCCAACAGATACGCAGTATTTT. Translation: CASSLDWPTDTQYF.

The table lists this clone with a few counts. This chain links TRBV11-2 with TRBJ1-1; 8 positions agree with TRBD1. V lost 2 bases, J lost 4 bases, and 3 bases stayed unmatched. CDR1 and CDR2 from the germline V gene are SGHAT and FQNNGV. There are 14 residues in the CDR3. The CDR3: CASSLSTGATEAFF. CDR3 bases: TGTGCCAGCAGCTTATCGACAGGGGCCACTGAAGCTTTCTTT. Based on the CDR3 plus reference TRBV11-2 and TRBJ1-1, the full variable domain is EAGVAQSPRYKIIEKRQSVAFWCNPISGHATLYWYQQILGQGPKLLIQFQNNGVVDDSQLPKDRFSAERLKGVDSTLKIQPAKLEDSAVYLCASSLSTGATEAFFGQGTRLTVV.

The chain recombines TRBV7-8 with TRBJ1-5; D is unclear. The V end lost 2 bases, the J end lost 5 bases, and 7 bases lay between the germline ends. Germline assignment: CDR1 SGHVS and CDR2 FQNEAQ. The CDR3 spans 13 residues. The CDR3 sequence: CASSLSFDQPQHF. The DNA for the CDR3 is TGTGCCAGCAGCTTATCTTTCGATCAGCCCCAGCATTTT.

The chain links TRBV6-5 to TRBJ1-4; D might be TRBD1 (6 bases). CDR3 length: 13 amino acids. V was clipped by 8 bases and J by 7 bases, with 14 bases between them. CDR1 and CDR2 from the germline V gene are MNHEY and SVGAGI. The CDR3 spells CASGLQGFEKLFF. The CDR3 DNA is TGTGCCAGCGGGTTGCAGGGGTTTGAAAAACTGTTTTTT.

The J gene is TRBJ2-1, the V gene TRBV27; 8 positions match TRBD1. The junction had 4 bases not matched to a gene; V was cut back by 5 bases and J by 1 base. CDR3 length: 15 amino acids. Germline CDR1 MNHEY, CDR2 SMNVEV (reference sequence). CDR3 protein: CASSPDRGSYNEQFF. The CDR3 DNA is TGTGCCAGCAGTCCAGACAGGGGTTCCTACAATGAGCAGTTCTTC.

J is TRBJ2-7 and V is TRBV11-2; no clear D. The V gene's germline CDR1 is SGHAT and CDR2 FQNNGV. This CDR3 has 12 residues. The ends were cut back, 3 bases at V and 6 bases at J, with 9 bases in the middle. The CDR3 DNA reads TGTGCCAGCAGCTTCAACCGGGTCGAGCAGTACTTC. It encodes CASSFNRVEQYF.